These 32 T cell receptor beta chains originate from one sample sequenced in a study of T cell clonality in common variable immunodeficiency. The repertoire was sequenced with immunoSEQ multiplex PCR; TCRdb's copy has only in-frame clones and lacks some. The sample lists approximately 81,000 clones, none appearing once, the ten largest making up 0.65% to 0.8%. Specimen: peripheral blood mononuclear cells. All receptors come from a person aged 18 to 70 in good health.

This clone was observed at least ten times. With the read ending 3 residues before the CDR3 end, the germline J gene is used to fill in that end. The rearrangement links TRBV7-8 to TRBJ2-5; 8 bases line up with TRBD2. The CDR3 spans 16 residues. The ends lost 7 bases at V and 1 base at J; junction bases unmatched: 11. Looked up from germline, CDR1 is SGHVS and CDR2 is FQNEAQ. The CDR3: CASKAGGDFIQETQYF. The sequenced part of the CDR3 DNA is TGTGCCAGCAAGGCGGGAGGCGATTTCATCCAAGAGACC.

This clone was recorded many times. With the read ending 3 residues before the CDR3 end, the germline J gene is used to fill in that end. The rearrangement links TRBV11-2 to TRBJ2-6, with D uncertain. CDR3 length: 15 residues. CDR1 SGHAT and CDR2 FQNNGV come from the germline V gene. Trimming removed 0 bases from V and 4 bases from J, with 7 bases in between. The CDR3 is CASSLEGSGANVLTF. The part of the CDR3 DNA that was read is TGTGCCAGCAGCTTAGAAGGGTCCGGGGCCAACGTC.

This clone was observed at least ten times. The read falls 3 residues short of the CDR3 end, and the missing part is taken from the germline J gene. V is TRBV11-2 and J is TRBJ2-5, with D possibly being TRBD1 or TRBD2 (5 bases each). CDR1 is SGHAT and CDR2 is FQNNGV in the germline V gene. This CDR3 is built from 14 residues. Trimming left V 1 base short and J 5 bases short, with 11 bases between. The CDR3 here is CASSLVRGSETQYF. CDR3 DNA, as far as it was read: TGTGCCAGCAGCTTAGTGAGGGGTTCGGAGACC.

This clone was observed at least ten times. The read ends 3 residues shy of where the CDR3 ends; the end is completed using the germline J gene. The gene calls are TRBV10-3 and TRBJ1-5, with 7 bases fitting TRBD1. The germline V gene has CDR1 ENHRY and CDR2 SYGVKD. J gave up 6 bases and V 3 bases, and 8 bases lay outside the gene matches. This CDR3 has 15 residues. CDR3 protein: CAISDGQDGGQPQHF. The DNA read from the CDR3 is TGTGCCATCAGTGACGGACAGGACGGGGGTCAGCCC.

This clone has ten or more counts. The read ends 3 residues before the CDR3 terminus; that terminus is restored from the germline J gene. The V gene is TRBV7-9, the J gene TRBJ2-7, with D perhaps TRBD1 (6 bases). The CDR3 length is 15 residues. The germline gives CDR1 SEHNR, CDR2 FQNEAQ (reference sequence). V dropped 5 bases and J dropped 3 bases, with 17 bases sitting between them. CDR3 amino acids: CASSTPGTSGYEQYF. CDR3 bases read: TGTGCCAGCAGCACACCGGGGACATCTGGCTACGAG.

This clone has ten or more counts. The CDR3 here is CASSISRGANVLTF. Incomplete CDR3 DNA: TGTGCCAGTAGTATTTCGAGGGGGGCCAACGTC. V and J are TRBV19 and TRBJ2-6; D gene ambiguous. Coverage ceases 3 residues before the CDR3 finishes, and the germline J gene fills in the end. The CDR3 loop spans 14 amino acids. In germline, CDR1 is LNHDA, CDR2 SQIVND (reference sequence). Trimming shortened V by 3 bases and J by 4 bases, and 7 bases separated the two germline ends.

This clone was detected many times. Read sequence stops 3 residues before the CDR3 end, and the germline J gene provides the missing end. The V gene is TRBV12-3 or TRBV12-4, the J gene TRBJ2-5; TRBD2 aligns across 9 bases. The CDR3 length is 17 residues. Trimming took 5 bases from V and 2 from J; bases not matched to a gene: 12. This chain's CDR3 is CASSRGRAGGPQETQYF. The part of the CDR3 DNA that was read is TGTGCCAGCAGTCGTGGAAGAGCGGGAGGCCCACAAGAGACC.

This clone occurred many times. The missing CDR3 end, 3 residues past where the read stops, is filled in from the germline J gene. The gene calls are TRBV2 and TRBJ1-2; the D gene is possibly TRBD1 (5 bases). Deletions cut 3 bases from V and 7 bases from J, with 21 bases between. CDR1 SNHLY and CDR2 FYNNEI come from the germline V gene. There are 16 residues in the CDR3. CDR3 sequence reads: CASSDRAGYSDSGYTF. The DNA read from the CDR3 is TGTGCCAGCAGTGACAGGGCAGGATATTCCGACTCTGGC. Full variable domain (rest looked up from reference TRBV2 and TRBJ1-2): EPEVTQTPSHQVTQMGQEVILRCVPISNHLYFYWYRQILGQKVEFLVSFYNNEISEKSEIFDDQFSVERPDGSNFTLKIRSTKLEDSAMYFCASSDRAGYSDSGYTFGSGTRLTVV.

This clone was detected ten times or more. The CDR3 goes on 3 residues after the read ends, and that part is filled in from the germline J gene. The rearrangement links TRBV7-2 to TRBJ1-1; D not resolved. The germline V gene encodes CDR1 SGHTA and CDR2 FQGNSA. V lost 0 bases and J lost 0, with 14 bases in between. The CDR3 has 17 residues. The CDR3: CASSLAVAQALNTEAFF. The sequenced part of the CDR3 DNA is TGTGCCAGCAGCTTAGCGGTTGCCCAGGCCTTGAACACTGAA. Full variable domain (missing parts from reference TRBV7-2 and TRBJ1-1): GAGVSQSPSNKVTEKGKDVELRCDPISGHTALYWYRQSLGQGLEFLIYFQGNSAPDKSGLPSDRFSAERTGGSVSTLTIQRTQQEDSAVYLCASSLAVAQALNTEAFFGQGTRLTVV.

This clone was seen ten or more times. With the read ending 3 residues before the CDR3 end, the germline J gene is used to fill in that end. The chain is built from TRBV7-9 and TRBJ2-7, with D possibly matching TRBD1 (6 bases). With 4 bases removed from V and 0 bases from J, the gap between germline ends came to 13 bases. Germline CDR1 and CDR2: SEHNR and FQNEAQ (reference sequence). The CDR3 spans 15 residues. Incomplete CDR3 DNA: TGTGCCAGCAGCTCCGACAGGACAAGCTCCTACGAG. This codes for CASSSDRTSSYE. Given in full, the CDR3 is CASSSDRTSSYEQYF.

This clone was seen at least ten times. Read sequence stops 3 residues before the CDR3 end, and the germline J gene provides the missing end. V and J are TRBV7-3 and TRBJ2-3, with TRBD1 matching over 8 bases. Unmatched junction bases numbered 5, after V lost 5 bases and J lost 1 base. CDR3 length equals 15 residues. The germline CDR1 and CDR2 sequences are SGHTA and FQGTGA. The part of the CDR3 DNA that was read is TGTGCCAGCAGCGTCAGGGGGCCTGGCACAGATACG. Amino acid sequence: CASSVRGPGTDT. The full-length CDR3 reads as CASSVRGPGTDTQYF.

This clone has at least ten counts. The CDR3 end falls 3 residues outside the read, so it is completed with the germline J gene. V is TRBV20-1 and J is TRBJ2-1, with 8 nucleotides matching TRBD1. This CDR3 is built from 15 residues. Trimming at V came to 6 bases and at J to 3 bases, leaving 10 bases not matched to a gene. Germline lookup yields CDR1 DFQATT and CDR2 SNEGSKA (reference sequence). CDR3 DNA (partial): TGCAGTGCCCCCGGGACAGGTCCCCTCTACAATGAG. As protein: CSAPGTGPLYNE. The whole CDR3 region reads CSAPGTGPLYNEQFF.

This clone has a count of ten or more. The read ends 3 residues before the CDR3 terminus; that terminus is restored from the germline J gene. The chain combines TRBV20-1 with TRBJ2-3, with 10 positions matching TRBD2. The junction had 7 bases not matched to a gene; V was cut back by 2 bases and J by 5 bases. Germline CDR1 reads DFQATT; CDR2 reads SNEGSKA (reference sequence). This CDR3 spans 15 amino acids. CDR3 sequence: CSARTGTSAGDTQYF. CDR3 DNA, as far as it was read: TGCAGTGCTAGAACCGGGACTAGCGCGGGAGATACG.

This clone was detected many times. The read terminates 3 residues ahead of where the CDR3 ends, so the germline J gene completes it. V gene TRBV20-1 combines with J gene TRBJ2-4; 7 bases are shared with TRBD1. This CDR3 region has 15 residues. Germline trimming cut 2 bases from V and 6 bases from J; bases unmatched to any gene: 10. Germline CDR1 is DFQATT and CDR2 is SNEGSKA (reference sequence). The CDR3 DNA, read in part, is TGCAGTGCTAGATCCCCCCGACAGGGTAGAAACATT. It is translated as CSARSPRQGRNI. From start to end, the CDR3 is CSARSPRQGRNIQYF.

This clone was found many times. Coverage ceases 3 residues before the CDR3 finishes, and the germline J gene fills in the end. This chain uses TRBV19 with TRBJ2-1; D is perhaps TRBD2 (6 bases). This CDR3 region has 15 residues. V was clipped by 3 bases and J by 5 bases, with 14 bases between them. Germline V CDR1 and CDR2: LNHDA, SQIVND (reference sequence). Here the CDR3 reads CASSIYGGTNNEQFF. The part of the CDR3 DNA that was read is TGTGCCAGTAGTATTTATGGGGGGACCAACAATGAG.

This clone was seen more than once but under ten times. The read comes to an end 3 residues before the CDR3 does, leaving the germline J gene to fill in the end. The chain couples TRBV11-2 to TRBJ1-2; D is ambiguous. Germline CDR1 reads SGHAT; CDR2 reads FQNNGV. Trimming stripped 1 base from V and 2 bases from J, with 5 bases between. The CDR3 loop spans 13 amino acids. CDR3 residues: CASSLGRNYGYTF. The sequenced part of the CDR3 DNA is TGTGCCAGCAGCTTAGGGCGGAACTATGGC.

The sample holds many counts of this clone. The read ends 3 residues early relative to the CDR3; the germline J gene fills the gap. The chain uses TRBV6-1 and TRBJ1-1; maybe TRBD1 (6 bases). V was shortened by 4 bases and J by 5 bases, with 11 bases between the two germline ends. The CDR3 is 13 residues long. Germline CDR1 and CDR2: MNHNS and SASEGT. The CDR3 bases that were read are TGTGCCAGCAGTGCCCAGGGGAGGACTGAA. The encoded protein is CASSAQGRTE. Given in full, the CDR3 is CASSAQGRTEAFF.

In the case of this clone: Read coverage stops 3 residues before the CDR3 terminus; the germline J gene supplies the remainder. The chain recombines TRBV6-1 with TRBJ2-1, with D possibly being TRBD1 (6 bases). This CDR3 contains 17 residues. V was trimmed by 2 bases and J by 2 bases, leaving 16 bases between them. Germline-derived CDR1 and CDR2 are MNHNS and SASEGT. This CDR3 is CASSETDRSFTYNEQFF. The sequenced part of the CDR3 DNA is TGTGCCAGCAGTGAAACCGACAGGAGCTTCACCTACAATGAG.

This clone came up many times. The read terminates 3 residues ahead of where the CDR3 ends, so the germline J gene completes it. This sequence joins TRBV10-1 and TRBJ2-1, with a possible D match to TRBD2 (7 bases). This CDR3 is built from 15 residues. Trimming removed 2 bases at V and 7 bases at J, with 15 bases between. Per the germline V gene, CDR1 is WNHNN and CDR2 is SYGVQD (reference sequence). CDR3 region: CASSESRGAGNEQFF. The CDR3 bases that were read are TGCGCCAGCAGTGAGAGCAGGGGAGCGGGGAATGAG.

This clone was seen many times. Read sequence stops 3 residues before the CDR3 end, and the germline J gene provides the missing end. V gene TRBV20-1 combines with J gene TRBJ2-1; D ambiguous. This CDR3 has 14 residues. The germline V and J ends were trimmed by 1 base and 5 bases, with 12 bases remaining between them. Per the germline V gene, CDR1 is DFQATT and CDR2 is SNEGSKA (reference sequence). CDR3 sequence reads: CSARGDRLNNEQFF. The covered CDR3 bases are TGCAGTGCTAGAGGCGACCGACTCAACAATGAG.

This clone was seen more than once but under ten times. CDR3 sequence: CASSLEGDTQYF. The DNA read from the CDR3 is TGTGCCAGCAGCTTAGAAGGGGATACG. The chain recombines TRBV7-2 with TRBJ2-3; no definite D call. The read ends 3 residues early relative to the CDR3; the germline J gene fills the gap. V was trimmed by 1 base and J by 6 bases, leaving 5 bases between them. Looked up from germline, CDR1 is SGHTA and CDR2 is FQGNSA. The CDR3 is made up of 12 amino acids.

This clone has ten or more counts. With the read ending 3 residues before the CDR3 end, the germline J gene is used to fill in that end. The chain carries TRBV29-1 and TRBJ1-4; 8 nucleotides align to TRBD1. J gave up 4 bases and V 5 bases, and 3 bases lay outside the gene matches. The CDR3 covers 13 residues. Germline loops: CDR1 SQVTM, CDR2 ANQGSEA. The CDR3 region is CSVPGQGNEKLFF. CDR3 DNA (partial): TGCAGCGTTCCTGGACAGGGTAATGAAAAA.

This clone has a count of ten or more. Coverage ceases 3 residues before the CDR3 finishes, and the germline J gene fills in the end. This chain connects TRBV18 to TRBJ2-1; TRBD2 aligns across 13 bases. Germline lookup yields CDR1 KGHSH and CDR2 LQKENI. V was pared by 1 base and J by 7 bases, with 13 bases of the junction left unmatched. The CDR3 sequence is 19 residues long. The chain's CDR3 is CASSPHWVTSGRSLNEQFF. The sequenced part of the CDR3 DNA is TGTGCCAGCTCACCACATTGGGTGACTAGCGGGAGGAGTTTAAATGAG.

This clone appeared a few times. The DNA ends 3 residues before the CDR3 does, and the rest of the CDR3 is filled in from the germline J gene. V is TRBV5-4 and J is TRBJ2-5, with 9 bases that match TRBD1. Germline-derived CDR1 and CDR2 are SGHNT and YYREEE (reference sequence). The junction had 6 bases not matched to a gene; V was cut back by 4 bases and J by 5 bases. This CDR3 is built from 14 residues. The covered CDR3 bases are TGTGCCAGCAGCAAGGACAGGGGACGGGAGACC. Its protein product is CASSKDRGRET. From start to end, the CDR3 is CASSKDRGRETQYF.

This clone was counted ten times or more. The read falls 3 residues short of the CDR3 end, and the missing part is taken from the germline J gene. This chain links TRBV11-2 with TRBJ2-7, with D possibly being TRBD2 (5 bases). V was pared by 3 bases and J by 0 bases, with 9 bases between. The CDR3 has 14 amino acids. Germline V gene sequence: CDR1 SGHAT, CDR2 FQNNGV. CDR3 DNA (partial): TGTGCCAGCAGCTTGGACTCGTCCTCCTACGAG. The encoded protein is CASSLDSSSYE. The complete CDR3 sequence is CASSLDSSSYEQYF.

This clone occurred many times. The read halts 3 residues ahead of the CDR3 end, with the missing end drawn from the germline J gene. The chain uses TRBV5-1 and TRBJ1-6, with D hard to call. V was trimmed by 0 bases and J by 4 bases, leaving 5 bases between them. From germline, CDR1 is SGHRS and CDR2 YFSETQ. The CDR3 is 14 residues long. The chain's CDR3 is CASSLGRYNSPLHF. The covered CDR3 bases are TGCGCCAGCAGCTTGGGGCGGTATAATTCACCC. Full variable domain (remainder filled in from reference TRBV5-1 and TRBJ1-6): KAGVTQTPRYLIKTRGQQVTLSCSPISGHRSVSWYQQTPGQGLQFLFEYFSETQRNKGNFPGRFSGRQFSNSRSEMNVSTLELGDSALYLCASSLGRYNSPLHFGNGTRLTVT.

This clone was picked up many times. The sequence runs out 3 residues before the end of the CDR3; the remainder is reconstructed from the germline J gene. The gene calls are TRBV7-2 and TRBJ2-7, with D possibly TRBD1 on 6 matching bases. The CDR3 extends over 15 amino acids. Trimming took off 3 bases at V and 4 bases at J, with 16 bases between the two ends. The germline CDR1 and CDR2 sequences are SGHTA and FQGNSA. The part of the CDR3 DNA that was read is TGTGCCAGCAGCTTGGGGATCGGAACAGGGTACGAG. Residues: CASSLGIGTGYE. The complete CDR3 reads CASSLGIGTGYEQYF.

This clone was recorded at least ten times. From the germline J gene comes the end of the CDR3, since the read stops 3 residues before it. This sequence joins TRBV30 and TRBJ1-1, with 10 bases lining up with TRBD1. The CDR3 extends over 17 amino acids. Trimming took 3 bases from V and 1 from J; bases not matched to a gene: 11. Germline assignment: CDR1 GTSNPN and CDR2 SVGIG (reference sequence). The CDR3 DNA, read in part, is TGTGCCTGGAGCGAACCGGGACAGGGGTTTTGGAACACTGAA. Translated, it gives CAWSEPGQGFWNTE. The CDR3 reads in full as CAWSEPGQGFWNTEAFF.

In its sample, this clone was seen many times. The read ends 3 residues before the CDR3 terminus; that terminus is restored from the germline J gene. The rearrangement joins TRBV5-1 to TRBJ2-3; 7 nucleotides line up with TRBD2. J was trimmed by 1 base and V by 0 bases; bases with no gene match: 11. The germline gives CDR1 SGHRS, CDR2 YFSETQ. CDR3 size: 18 residues. The sequenced part of the CDR3 DNA is TGCGCCAGCAGCTTGGCCAGTAGTGGGCTAGCGGGCACAGATACG. This translates into CASSLASSGLAGTDT. Given in full, the CDR3 is CASSLASSGLAGTDTQYF.

In this sample, this clone turned up many times. With the read ending 3 residues before the CDR3 end, the germline J gene is used to fill in that end. The chain recombines TRBV6-2 or TRBV6-3 with TRBJ1-5, with 9 nucleotides matching TRBD1. The trim removed 2 bases at V and 6 bases at J, leaving 5 bases unmatched. Germline lookup yields CDR1 MNHEY and CDR2 SVGEGT. The CDR3 length is 15 residues. Here the CDR3 reads CASSYPQGAVQPQHF. CDR3 bases read: TGTGCCAGCAGTTACCCACAGGGGGCTGTTCAGCCC.

This clone was counted ten times or more. The CDR3 extends 3 residues past the end of the read, so its final part is completed from the germline J gene. The chain joins TRBV19 to TRBJ2-3; no definite D call. Trimming took 3 bases from V and 3 from J, leaving 10 bases between them. Germline V gene lookup returns CDR1 LNHDA and CDR2 SQIVND (reference sequence). The CDR3 contains 14 residues. CDR3 bases read: TGTGCCAGTAGTATTGTAGTTCAAACAGATACG. It specifies CASSIVVQTDT. The whole CDR3 protein is CASSIVVQTDTQYF.

This clone has ten or more counts. The read falls 3 residues short of the CDR3 end, and the missing part is taken from the germline J gene. The J gene is TRBJ2-1, the V gene TRBV7-2, with 9 positions matching TRBD2. J was trimmed by 9 bases and V by 2 bases; bases with no gene match: 8. CDR3 length equals 15 residues. CDR1 and CDR2 (germline): SGHTA, FQGNSA. The DNA read from the CDR3 is TGTGCCAGCAGCTTACTCGCGGGACTAGCTGCTGAG. Residues: CASSLLAGLAAE. From start to end, the CDR3 is CASSLLAGLAAEQFF.